This T cell receptor beta chain comes out of a study of follicular helper T cells after annual influenza vaccination. Whole-study context: Sampling occurred days 0, 7 and 28 after each influenza vaccination.

V was cut by 0 bases and J by 7 bases, with 4 bases left in between. Germline V CDR1 and CDR2: SGDLS, YYNGEE. This CDR3 has 12 residues. Sequencing of TCRB used Survey level resolution. Sequencing used immunoSEQ multiplex PCR; TCRdb keeps in-frame clones, though not all of them. The profile shows roughly 7,000 clones, approximately 80% of them singletons. Time point described: 2015-2016 season, 7 days after influenza vaccination. This clonotype originated in an adult who received the influenza vaccine. The V call is TRBV9, the J call TRBJ2-2, with D unresolved. Source: CXCR5- memory CD4+ T cells sorted from blood, taken 7 days after influenza vaccination. CDR3 nucleotides: TGTGCCAGCAGCGTAGGTCTCGGGGAGCTGTTTTTT. It codes for CASSVGLGELFF.